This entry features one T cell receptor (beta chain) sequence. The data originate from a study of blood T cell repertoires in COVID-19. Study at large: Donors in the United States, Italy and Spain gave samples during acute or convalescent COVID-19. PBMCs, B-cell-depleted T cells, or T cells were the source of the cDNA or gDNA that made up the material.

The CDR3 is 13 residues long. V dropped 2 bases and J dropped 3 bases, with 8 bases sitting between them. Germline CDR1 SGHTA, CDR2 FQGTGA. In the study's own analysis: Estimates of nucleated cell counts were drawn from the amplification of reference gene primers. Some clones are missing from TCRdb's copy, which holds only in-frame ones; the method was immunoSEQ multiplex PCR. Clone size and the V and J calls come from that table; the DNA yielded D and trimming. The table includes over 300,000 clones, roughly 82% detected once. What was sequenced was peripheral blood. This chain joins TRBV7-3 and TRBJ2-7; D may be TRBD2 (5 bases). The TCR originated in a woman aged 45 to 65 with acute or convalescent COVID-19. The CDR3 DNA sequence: TGTGCCAGCAGCTTAGGGGAGAGCTACGAGCAGTACTTC. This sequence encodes CASSLGESYEQYF.